The 10 T cell receptor beta chains given below trace back to one sample, sequenced in a study of OX40 agonist ivuxolimab in advanced cancers. Libraries were prepared by immunoSEQ multiplex PCR; TCRdb keeps only in-frame clonotypes and omits some of them. The table includes tens of thousands of clones, about four fifths detected once. The sequencing here drew on CD4+ or CD8+ T cells sorted from blood, taken in a trial of the OX40 agonist ivuxolimab. The source of these receptors is an adult with an advanced solid tumor such as melanoma, head and neck, liver or kidney cancer.

V and J are TRBV7-2 and TRBJ2-2; D possibly corresponds to TRBD2 (5 bases). V was shortened by 5 bases and J by 4 bases, with 17 bases between the two germline ends. Germline CDR1 SGHTA, CDR2 FQGNSA. The CDR3 totals 16 residues. DNA for the CDR3: TGTGCCAGCAGCGGTGGCAGCGGAGGAGGCACCGGGGAGCTGTTTTTT. It yields the protein CASSGGSGGGTGELFF.

A few counts support this clone. The chain couples TRBV2 to TRBJ1-1; possibly TRBD1 for D (5 bases). This CDR3 has 13 residues. V was shortened by 4 bases and J by 11 bases, with 17 bases between the two germline ends. CDR1 is SNHLY, CDR2 FYNNEI, per germline. The DNA for the CDR3 is TGTGCCAGCAGTGGTGAAGTTCGGGGGTGGGCTTTCTTT. It specifies CASSGEVRGWAFF.

This clone was recorded once. The chain is built from TRBV30 and TRBJ1-5; 10 nucleotides agree with TRBD1. Germline trimming cut 0 bases from V and 6 bases from J; bases unmatched to any gene: 5. CDR1 GTSNPN and CDR2 SVGIG come from the germline V gene (reference sequence). CDR3 length: 15 amino acids. DNA of the CDR3: TGTGCCTGGAGTGTAAGGACAGGGGGGCTTCAGCCCCAGCATTTT. Translating it yields CAWSVRTGGLQPQHF.

The chain uses TRBV18 and TRBJ1-1; D is undetermined. This CDR3 is built from 13 residues. From germline, CDR1 is KGHSH and CDR2 LQKENI. Trimming cost V 5 bases and J 0 bases, with 7 bases left between them. The DNA of the CDR3 is TGTGCCAGCTCAGCAGAGATGAACACTGAAGCTTTCTTT. Protein product: CASSAEMNTEAFF.

The chain combines TRBV5-1 with TRBJ1-1; D unclear. Germline assignment: CDR1 SGHRS and CDR2 YFSETQ. This CDR3 is 14 amino acids long. V was pared by 0 bases and J by 1 base, with 7 bases between. CDR3 in amino acids: CASSLDGENTEAFF. In DNA, the CDR3 is TGCGCCAGCAGCTTGGACGGCGAGAACACTGAAGCTTTCTTT.

The CDR3 DNA reads as TGTGCCAGTCAGGGGGCCGAGAATTTTGACAATGAGCAGTTCTTC. Protein sequence: CASQGAENFDNEQFF. The chain uses TRBV19 and TRBJ2-1; 8 bases are a match to TRBD1. Trimming cost V 8 bases and J 5 bases; bases outside gene matches: 11. CDR1 and CDR2 (germline): LNHDA, SQIVND (reference sequence). The CDR3 extends over 15 amino acids. Full variable domain (rest looked up from reference TRBV19 and TRBJ2-1): DGGITQSPKYLFRKEGQNVTLSCEQNLNHDAMYWYRQDPGQGLRLIYYSQIVNDFQKGDIAEGYSVSREKKESFPLTVTSAQKNPTAFYLCASQGAENFDNEQFFGPGTRLTVL.

This rearrangement joins TRBV30 to TRBJ1-4, with no clear D. This CDR3 is built from 15 residues. Germline lookup yields CDR1 GTSNPN and CDR2 SVGIG (reference sequence). Trimming took off 0 bases at V and 2 bases at J, with 10 bases between the two ends. Here the CDR3 DNA reads TGTGCCTGGAGTGTACTGGCACCTACTAATGAAAAACTGTTTTTT. Its protein is CAWSVLAPTNEKLFF.

As to this clone: This sample also contains other DNA sequences that code for the same CDR3. The genes are TRBV5-1 and TRBJ1-2, with D unclear. Germline loops: CDR1 SGHRS, CDR2 YFSETQ. The CDR3 is made up of 14 amino acids. V lost 0 bases, J lost 1 base, and 7 bases lay in between. CDR3 sequence (DNA): TGCGCCAGCAGCTTGGACGGAGGTAACTATGGCTACACCTTC. Amino acids: CASSLDGGNYGYTF.

This chain links TRBV7-6 with TRBJ2-2; 9 bases align to TRBD2. The CDR3 loop spans 14 amino acids. V was pared by 5 bases and J by 4 bases, with 2 bases of the junction left unmatched. In germline, CDR1 is SGHVS, CDR2 FNYEAQ. The CDR3 nucleotides read TGTGCCAGCAGCACACTAGCGGGCACCGGGGAGCTGTTTTTT. Its protein product is CASSTLAGTGELFF.

The CDR3 DNA is TGTGCCAGTAGTGGGGGACAGGGGGCGCCGGATACGCAGTATTTT. Protein sequence: CASSGGQGAPDTQYF. This chain links TRBV19 with TRBJ2-3; 12 bases align to TRBD1. V was clipped by 5 bases and J by 6 bases; unmatched bases: 6. Germline CDR1 LNHDA, CDR2 SQIVND (reference sequence). This CDR3 spans 15 amino acids.